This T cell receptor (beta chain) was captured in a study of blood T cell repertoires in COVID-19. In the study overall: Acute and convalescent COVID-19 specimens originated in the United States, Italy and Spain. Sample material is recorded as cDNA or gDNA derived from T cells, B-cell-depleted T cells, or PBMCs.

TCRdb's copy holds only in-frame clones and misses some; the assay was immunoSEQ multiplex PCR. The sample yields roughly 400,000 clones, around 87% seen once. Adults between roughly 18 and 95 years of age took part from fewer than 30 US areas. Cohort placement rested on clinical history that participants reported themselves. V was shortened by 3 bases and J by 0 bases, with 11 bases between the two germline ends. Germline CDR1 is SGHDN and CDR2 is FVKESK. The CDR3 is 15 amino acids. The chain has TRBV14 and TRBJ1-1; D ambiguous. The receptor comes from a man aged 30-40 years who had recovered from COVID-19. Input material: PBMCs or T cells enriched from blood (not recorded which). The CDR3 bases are TGTGCCAGCAGCCAGATTGAGGGTATGAACACTGAAGCTTTCTTT. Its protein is CASSQIEGMNTEAFF.